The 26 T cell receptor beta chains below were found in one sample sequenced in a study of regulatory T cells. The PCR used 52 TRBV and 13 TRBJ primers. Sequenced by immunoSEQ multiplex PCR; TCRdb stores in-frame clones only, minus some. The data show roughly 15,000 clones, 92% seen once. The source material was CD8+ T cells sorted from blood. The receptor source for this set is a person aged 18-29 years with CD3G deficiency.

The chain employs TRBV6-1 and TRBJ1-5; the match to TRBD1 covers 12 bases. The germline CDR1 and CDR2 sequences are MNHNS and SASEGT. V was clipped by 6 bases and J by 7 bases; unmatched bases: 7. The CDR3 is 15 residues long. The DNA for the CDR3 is TGTGCCAGCAGCTCCGGGACAGGGGGCAGCCAGCCCCAGCATTTT. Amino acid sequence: CASSSGTGGSQPQHF.

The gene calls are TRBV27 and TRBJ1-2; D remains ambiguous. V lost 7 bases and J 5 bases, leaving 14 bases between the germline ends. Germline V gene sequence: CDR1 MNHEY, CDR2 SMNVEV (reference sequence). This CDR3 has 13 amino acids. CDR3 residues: CASTSGPGYGYTF. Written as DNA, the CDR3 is TGTGCCAGCACCTCGGGCCCTGGATATGGCTACACCTTC.

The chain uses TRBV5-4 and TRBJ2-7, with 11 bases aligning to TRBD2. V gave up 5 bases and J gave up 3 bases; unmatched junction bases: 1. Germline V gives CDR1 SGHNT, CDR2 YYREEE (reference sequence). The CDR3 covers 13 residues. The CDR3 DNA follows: TGTGCCAGCAGACTAGCGGGGGACTACGAGCAGTACTTC. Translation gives CASRLAGDYEQYF.

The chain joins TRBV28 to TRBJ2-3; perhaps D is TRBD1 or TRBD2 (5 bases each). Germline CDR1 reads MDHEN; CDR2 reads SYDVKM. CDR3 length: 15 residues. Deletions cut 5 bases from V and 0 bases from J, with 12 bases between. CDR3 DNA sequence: TGTGCCAGCAGTCTTGGGGGAACGAGCACAGATACGCAGTATTTT. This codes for CASSLGGTSTDTQYF.

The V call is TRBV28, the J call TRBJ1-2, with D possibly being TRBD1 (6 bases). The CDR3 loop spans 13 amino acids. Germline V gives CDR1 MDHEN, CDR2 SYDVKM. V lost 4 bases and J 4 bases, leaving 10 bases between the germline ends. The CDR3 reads CASSSGQGYGYTF. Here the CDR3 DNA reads TGTGCCAGCAGTTCGGGACAAGGCTATGGCTACACCTTC.

The CDR3, as DNA: TGTGCCAGCAGACACGGGACAGGAGAAGCTTTCTTT. Residues: CASRHGTGEAFF. This rearrangement joins TRBV6-6 to TRBJ1-1, with 8 nucleotides matching TRBD1. Looked up from germline, CDR1 is MNHNY and CDR2 is SVGAGI (reference sequence). V shed 6 bases and J 8 bases; nucleotides not matched to a gene: 5. The CDR3 spans 12 residues.

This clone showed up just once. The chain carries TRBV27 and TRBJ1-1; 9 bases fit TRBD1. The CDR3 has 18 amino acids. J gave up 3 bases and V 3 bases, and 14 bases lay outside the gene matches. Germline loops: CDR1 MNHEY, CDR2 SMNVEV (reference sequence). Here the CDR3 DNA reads TGTGCCAGCAGTTTTCTAGGACCGGGACAGGGAGCGGACACTGAAGCTTTCTTT. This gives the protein CASSFLGPGQGADTEAFF.

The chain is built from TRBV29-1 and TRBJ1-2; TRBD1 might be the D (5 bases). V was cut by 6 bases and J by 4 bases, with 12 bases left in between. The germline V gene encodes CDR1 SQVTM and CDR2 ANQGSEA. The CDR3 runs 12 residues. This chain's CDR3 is CSVPGTTYGYTF. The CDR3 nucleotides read TGCAGCGTCCCCGGGACTACCTATGGCTACACCTTC.

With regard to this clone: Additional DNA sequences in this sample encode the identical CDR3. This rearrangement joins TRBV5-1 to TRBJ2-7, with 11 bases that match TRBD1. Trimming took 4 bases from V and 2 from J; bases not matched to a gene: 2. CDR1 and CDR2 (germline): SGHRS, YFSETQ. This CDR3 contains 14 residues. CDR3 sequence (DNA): TGCGCCAGCAGCCCGGGACAGGGGGCCTACGAGCAGTACTTC. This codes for CASSPGQGAYEQYF.

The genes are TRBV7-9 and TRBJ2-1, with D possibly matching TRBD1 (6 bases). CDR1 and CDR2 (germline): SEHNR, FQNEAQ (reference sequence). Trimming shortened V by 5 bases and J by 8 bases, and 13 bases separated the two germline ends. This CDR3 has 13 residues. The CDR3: CASSLDRKDEQFF. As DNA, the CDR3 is TGTGCCAGCAGCCTCGACAGGAAGGATGAGCAGTTCTTC.

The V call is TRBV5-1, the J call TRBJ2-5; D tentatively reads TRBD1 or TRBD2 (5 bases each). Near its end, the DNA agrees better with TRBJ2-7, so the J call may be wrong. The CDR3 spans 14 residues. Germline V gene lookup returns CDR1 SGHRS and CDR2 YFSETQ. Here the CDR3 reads CASSARDPTYEQYF. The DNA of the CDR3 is TGCGCCAGCAGCGCCCGGGACCCAACCTACGAGCAGTACTTC.

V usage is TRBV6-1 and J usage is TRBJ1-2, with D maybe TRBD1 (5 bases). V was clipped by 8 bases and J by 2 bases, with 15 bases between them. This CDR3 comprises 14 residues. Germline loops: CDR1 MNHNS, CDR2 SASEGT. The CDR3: CASSPRGGNYGYTF. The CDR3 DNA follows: TGTGCCAGCTCCCCCCGGGGGGGGAACTATGGCTACACCTTC.

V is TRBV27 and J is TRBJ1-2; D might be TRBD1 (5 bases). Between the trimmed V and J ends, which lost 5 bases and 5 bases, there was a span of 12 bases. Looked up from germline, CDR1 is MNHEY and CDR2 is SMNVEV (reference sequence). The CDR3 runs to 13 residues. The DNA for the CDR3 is TGTGCCAGCAGTGTAGGGGCAAGTTATGGCTACACCTTC. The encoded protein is CASSVGASYGYTF.

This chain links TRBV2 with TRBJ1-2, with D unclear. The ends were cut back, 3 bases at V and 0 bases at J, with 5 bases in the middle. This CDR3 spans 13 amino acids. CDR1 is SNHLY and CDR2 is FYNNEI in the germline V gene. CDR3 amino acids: CASSDSPNYGYTF. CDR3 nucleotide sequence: TGTGCCAGCAGTGATTCTCCTAACTATGGCTACACCTTC.

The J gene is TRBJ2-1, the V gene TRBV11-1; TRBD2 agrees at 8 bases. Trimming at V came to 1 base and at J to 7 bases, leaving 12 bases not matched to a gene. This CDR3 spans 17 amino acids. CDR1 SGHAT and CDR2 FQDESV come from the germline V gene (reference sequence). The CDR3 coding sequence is TGTGCCAGCAGCTTAGTTCTGCCGGGGGGGCCGTGGAATGAGCAGTTCTTC. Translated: CASSLVLPGGPWNEQFF.

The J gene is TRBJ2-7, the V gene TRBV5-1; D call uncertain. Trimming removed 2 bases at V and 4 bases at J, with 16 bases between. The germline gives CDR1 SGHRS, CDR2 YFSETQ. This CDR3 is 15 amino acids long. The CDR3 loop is CASSFRLDGLYEQYF. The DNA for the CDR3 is TGCGCCAGCAGCTTCCGGCTGGACGGATTATACGAGCAGTACTTC. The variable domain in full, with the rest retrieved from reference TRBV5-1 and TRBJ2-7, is KAGVTQTPRYLIKTRGQQVTLSCSPISGHRSVSWYQQTPGQGLQFLFEYFSETQRNKGNFPGRFSGRQFSNSRSEMNVSTLELGDSALYLCASSFRLDGLYEQYFGPGTRLTVT.

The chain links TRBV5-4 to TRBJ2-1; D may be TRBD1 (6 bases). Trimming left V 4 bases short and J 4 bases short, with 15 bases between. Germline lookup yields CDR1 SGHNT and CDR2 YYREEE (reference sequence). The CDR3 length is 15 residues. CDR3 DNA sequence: TGTGCCAGCAGCCCGGTAGGGACACCTTACAATGAGCAGTTCTTC. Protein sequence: CASSPVGTPYNEQFF.

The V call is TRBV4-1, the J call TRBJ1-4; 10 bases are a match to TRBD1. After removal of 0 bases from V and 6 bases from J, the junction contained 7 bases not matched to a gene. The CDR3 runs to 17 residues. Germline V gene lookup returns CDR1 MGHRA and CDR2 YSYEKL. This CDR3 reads CASSQDPSGTGDEKLFF. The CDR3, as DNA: TGCGCCAGCAGCCAAGACCCCTCCGGGACAGGGGATGAAAAACTGTTTTTT.

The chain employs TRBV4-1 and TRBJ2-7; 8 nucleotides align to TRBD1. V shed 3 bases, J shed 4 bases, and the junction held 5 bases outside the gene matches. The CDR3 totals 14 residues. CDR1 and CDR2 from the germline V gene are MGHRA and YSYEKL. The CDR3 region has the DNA TGCGCCAGCAGCCACTACGGACAGGGTTACGAGCAGTACTTC. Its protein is CASSHYGQGYEQYF.

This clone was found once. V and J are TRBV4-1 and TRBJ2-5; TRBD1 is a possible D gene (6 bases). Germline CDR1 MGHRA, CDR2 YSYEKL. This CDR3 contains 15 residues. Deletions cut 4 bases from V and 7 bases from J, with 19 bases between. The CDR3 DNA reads TGCGCCAGCAGCCGTGGAACAGGGTTGACGTGGACCCAGTACTTC. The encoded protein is CASSRGTGLTWTQYF.

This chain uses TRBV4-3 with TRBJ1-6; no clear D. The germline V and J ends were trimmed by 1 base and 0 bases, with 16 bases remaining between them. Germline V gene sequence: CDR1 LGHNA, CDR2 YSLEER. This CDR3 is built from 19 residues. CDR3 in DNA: TGCGCCAGCAGCCAAGGCGTGAGGACGGCCAGCTCCTATAATTCACCCCTCCACTTT. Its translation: CASSQGVRTASSYNSPLHF.

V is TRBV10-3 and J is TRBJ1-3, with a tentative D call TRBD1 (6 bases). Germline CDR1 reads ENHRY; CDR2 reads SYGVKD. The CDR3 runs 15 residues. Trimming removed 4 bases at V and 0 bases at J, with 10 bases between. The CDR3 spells CAISVGDISGNTIYF. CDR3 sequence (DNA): TGTGCCATCAGTGTAGGGGACATCTCTGGAAACACCATATATTTT.

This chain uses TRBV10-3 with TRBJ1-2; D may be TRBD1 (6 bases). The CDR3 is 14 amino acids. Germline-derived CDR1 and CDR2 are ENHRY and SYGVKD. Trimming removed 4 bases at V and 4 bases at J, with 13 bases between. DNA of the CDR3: TGTGCCATCAGTGCCATACAGGGTCTCTATGGCTACACCTTC. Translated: CAISAIQGLYGYTF.

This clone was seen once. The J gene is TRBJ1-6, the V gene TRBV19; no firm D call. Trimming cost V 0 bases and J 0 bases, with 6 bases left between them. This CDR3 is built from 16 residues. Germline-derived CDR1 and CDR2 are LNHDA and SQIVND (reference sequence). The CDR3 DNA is TGTGCCAGTAGTATAGAGAGGAGCTCCTATAATTCACCCCTCCACTTT. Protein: CASSIERSSYNSPLHF.

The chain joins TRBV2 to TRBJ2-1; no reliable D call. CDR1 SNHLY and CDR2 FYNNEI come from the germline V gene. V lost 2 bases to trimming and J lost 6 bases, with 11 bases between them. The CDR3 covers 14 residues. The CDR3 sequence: CASSETWTGNEQFF. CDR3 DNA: TGTGCCAGCAGTGAAACATGGACGGGCAATGAGCAGTTCTTC.

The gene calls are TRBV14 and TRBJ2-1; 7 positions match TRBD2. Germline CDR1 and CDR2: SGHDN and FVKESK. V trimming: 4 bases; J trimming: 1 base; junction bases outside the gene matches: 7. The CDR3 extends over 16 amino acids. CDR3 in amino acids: CASSPLGRGSYNEQFF. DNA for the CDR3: TGTGCCAGCAGCCCCCTGGGGCGGGGGTCCTACAATGAGCAGTTCTTC. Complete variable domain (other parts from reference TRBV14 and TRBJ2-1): EAGVTQFPSHSVIEKGQTVTLRCDPISGHDNLYWYRRVMGKEIKFLLHFVKESKQDESGMPNNRFLAERTGGTYSTLKVQPAELEDSGVYFCASSPLGRGSYNEQFFGPGTRLTVL.